This T cell receptor (beta chain) was identified in a study of CD8+ T cells in alopecia areata. At the level of the study: Dosing with tofacitinib proceeded for 6 to 18 months, followed by 6 months off drug.

Overall study results and limits: Since there was just one nonresponder, nobody can yet say how baseline CD8+ expansion ties to response.

V lost 0 bases, J lost 4 bases, and 6 bases stayed unmatched. This CDR3 region has 18 residues. CDR1 is SGHTA and CDR2 is FQGNSA in the germline V gene. With respect to this clone: Its antigen is not identified.

Isolated RNA was reverse transcribed into cDNA used as the sequencing template. The repertoire was sequenced with immunoSEQ multiplex PCR; TCRdb's copy has only in-frame clones and lacks some. Here the sample spans over 150,000 clones, approximately 62% being singletons. Treatment in this sample: oral pan-JAK inhibitor, 5-10 mg twice daily. Punch biopsies of lesional scalp, plus peripheral blood, were taken from alopecia areata patients. Here the sequenced sample was CD4+ T cells sorted from blood, taken at week 24, from a patient treated with tofacitinib. This sequence originates from a human donor with alopecia areata. This chain uses TRBV7-2 with TRBJ2-3; TRBD2 agrees at 14 bases. CDR3 region: CASSLARTSGGLSDTQYF. CDR3 bases: TGTGCCAGCAGCTTAGCACGGACTAGCGGGGGGCTATCAGATACGCAGTATTTT.